This T cell receptor beta chain was documented in a study of technical replicates of blood from several donors. The CDR3 has 16 residues. This clone was seen once. The method was immunoSEQ multiplex PCR; TCRdb's version includes in-frame clones alone and lacks a portion of them. Here the sample spans under 85,000 clones, approximately 93% being singletons. The chain has TRBV21-1 and TRBJ2-5; the D call TRBD2 from the table was never checked on the DNA. TRBV21-1 is flagged as a pseudogene. This sequence was found in a human donor in good health. The sequenced sample consisted of T cells isolated from PBMCs. This CDR3 reads CASSNLKREVQETQYF. DNA of the CDR3: TGTGCCAGCAGCAATCTTAAGCGGGAGGTCCAAGAGACCCAGTACTTC.